The entry below gives a single TCR beta chain sequence along with its context. No antigen is known for it. The data stem from a study of T cell responses to AZD1222 COVID-19 vaccine. CDR1 and CDR2 from the germline V gene are MNHNY and SVGAGI (reference sequence). Losses at the gene ends were 8 bases for V and 2 bases for J; bases not matched to a gene: 8. This CDR3 has 14 amino acids. Findings and caveats of the study: There were repertoire samples only from the period after the peak T cell response.

Data came from immunoSEQ multiplex PCR; TCRdb stores just in-frame clones and leaves some out. The data contain 80,000 to 90,000 clones, over 75% of them singletons. The clonotype comes from an adult in good health. The sequenced sample was peripheral blood, obtained on day 0 of MenACWY control vaccination. This rearrangement joins TRBV6-6 to TRBJ1-1, with TRBD1 matching 7 bases. The CDR3, as DNA: TGTGCCAGCCTTCCCGGGACAGCCAACACTGAAGCTTTCTTT. Translated: CASLPGTANTEAFF.